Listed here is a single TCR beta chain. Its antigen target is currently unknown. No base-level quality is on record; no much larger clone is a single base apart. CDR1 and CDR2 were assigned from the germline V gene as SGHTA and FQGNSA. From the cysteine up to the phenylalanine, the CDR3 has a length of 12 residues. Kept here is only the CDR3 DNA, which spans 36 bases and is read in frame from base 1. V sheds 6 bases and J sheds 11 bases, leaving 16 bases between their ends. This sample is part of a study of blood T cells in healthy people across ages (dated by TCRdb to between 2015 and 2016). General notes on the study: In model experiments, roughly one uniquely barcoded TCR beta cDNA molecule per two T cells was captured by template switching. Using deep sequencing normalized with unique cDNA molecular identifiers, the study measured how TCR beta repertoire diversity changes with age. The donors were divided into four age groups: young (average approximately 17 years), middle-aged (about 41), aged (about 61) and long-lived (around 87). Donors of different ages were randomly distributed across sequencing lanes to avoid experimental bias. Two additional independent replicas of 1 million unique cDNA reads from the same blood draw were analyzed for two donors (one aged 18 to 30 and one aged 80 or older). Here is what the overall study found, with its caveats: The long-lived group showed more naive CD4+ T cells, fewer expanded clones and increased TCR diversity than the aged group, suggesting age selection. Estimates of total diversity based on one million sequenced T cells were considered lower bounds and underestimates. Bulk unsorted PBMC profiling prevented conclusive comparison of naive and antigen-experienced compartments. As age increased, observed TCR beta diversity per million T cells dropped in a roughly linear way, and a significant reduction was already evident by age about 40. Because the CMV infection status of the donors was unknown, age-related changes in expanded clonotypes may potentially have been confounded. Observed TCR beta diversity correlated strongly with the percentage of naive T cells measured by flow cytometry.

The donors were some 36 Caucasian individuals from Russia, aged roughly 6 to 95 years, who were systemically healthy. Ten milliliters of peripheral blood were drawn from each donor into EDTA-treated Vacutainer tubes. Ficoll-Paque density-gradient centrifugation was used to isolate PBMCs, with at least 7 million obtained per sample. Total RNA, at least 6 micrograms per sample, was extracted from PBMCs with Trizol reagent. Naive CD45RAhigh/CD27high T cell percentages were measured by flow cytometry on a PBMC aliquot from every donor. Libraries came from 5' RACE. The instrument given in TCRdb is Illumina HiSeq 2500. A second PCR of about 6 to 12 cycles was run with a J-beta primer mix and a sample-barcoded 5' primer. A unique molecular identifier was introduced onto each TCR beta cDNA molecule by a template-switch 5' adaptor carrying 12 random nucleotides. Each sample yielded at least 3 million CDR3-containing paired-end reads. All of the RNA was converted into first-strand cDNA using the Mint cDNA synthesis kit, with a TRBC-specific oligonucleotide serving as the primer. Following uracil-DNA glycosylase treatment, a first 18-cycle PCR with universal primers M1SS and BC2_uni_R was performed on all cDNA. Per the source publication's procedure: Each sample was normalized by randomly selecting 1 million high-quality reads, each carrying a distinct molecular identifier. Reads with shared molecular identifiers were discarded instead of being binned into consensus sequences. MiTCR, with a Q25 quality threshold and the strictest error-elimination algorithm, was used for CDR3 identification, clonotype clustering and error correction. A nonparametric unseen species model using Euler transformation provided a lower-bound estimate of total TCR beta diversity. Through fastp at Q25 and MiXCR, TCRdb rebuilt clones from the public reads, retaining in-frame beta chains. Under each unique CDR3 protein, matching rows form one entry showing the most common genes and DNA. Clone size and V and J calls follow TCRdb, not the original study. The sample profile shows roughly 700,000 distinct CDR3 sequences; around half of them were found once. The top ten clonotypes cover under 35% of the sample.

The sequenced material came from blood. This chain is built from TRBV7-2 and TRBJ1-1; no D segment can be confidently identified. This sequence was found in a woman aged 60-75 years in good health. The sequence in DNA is TGTGCCAGCAGTTCCCCCAACCTCCCCGCTTTCTTT. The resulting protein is CASSSPNLPAFF.